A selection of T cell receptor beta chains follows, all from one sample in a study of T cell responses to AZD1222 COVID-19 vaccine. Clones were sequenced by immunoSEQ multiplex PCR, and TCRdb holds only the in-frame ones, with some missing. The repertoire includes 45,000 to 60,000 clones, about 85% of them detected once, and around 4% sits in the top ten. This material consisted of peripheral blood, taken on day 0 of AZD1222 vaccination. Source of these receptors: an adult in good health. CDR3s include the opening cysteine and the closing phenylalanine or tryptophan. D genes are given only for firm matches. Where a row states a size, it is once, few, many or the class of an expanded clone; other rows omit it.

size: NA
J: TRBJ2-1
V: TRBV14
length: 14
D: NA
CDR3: CASSQSFGDNEQFF
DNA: TGTGCCAGCAGCCAATCATTCGGGGACAATGAGCAGTTCTTC

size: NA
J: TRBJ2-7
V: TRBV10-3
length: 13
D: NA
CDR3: CAIGEGSAYEQYF
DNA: TGTGCCATAGGAGAGGGGAGCGCCTACGAGCAGTACTTC

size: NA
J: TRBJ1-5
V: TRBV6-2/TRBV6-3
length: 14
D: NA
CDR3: CASSYSGGNQPQHF
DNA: TGTGCCAGCAGTTACTCCGGAGGCAATCAGCCCCAGCATTTT

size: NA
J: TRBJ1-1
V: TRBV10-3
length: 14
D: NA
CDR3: CAISGGGDDTEAFF
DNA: TGTGCCATCAGTGGTGGGGGCGACGACACTGAAGCTTTCTTT

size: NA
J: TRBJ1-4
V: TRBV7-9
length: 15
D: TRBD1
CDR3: CASSDLRTGREKLFF
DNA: TGTGCCAGCAGCGACCTCCGGACAGGGCGGGAAAAACTGTTTTTT

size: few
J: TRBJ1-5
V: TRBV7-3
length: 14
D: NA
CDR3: CASSFSLGNQPQHF
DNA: TGTGCCAGCAGCTTCTCCCTTGGGAATCAGCCCCAGCATTTT

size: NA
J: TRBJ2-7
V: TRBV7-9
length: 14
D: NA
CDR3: CASSAGRTNYEQYF
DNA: TGTGCCAGCAGCGCAGGACGGACTAACTACGAGCAGTACTTC

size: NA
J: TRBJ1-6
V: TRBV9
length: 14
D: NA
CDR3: CASSVGRGTSPLHF
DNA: TGTGCCAGCAGCGTAGGACGAGGAACCTCACCCCTCCACTTT

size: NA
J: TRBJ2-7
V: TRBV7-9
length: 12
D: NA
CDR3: CASSLYTYEQYF
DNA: TGTGCCAGCAGCTTATACACCTACGAGCAGTACTTC

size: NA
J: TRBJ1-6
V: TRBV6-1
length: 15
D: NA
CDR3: CASSETQPYNSPLHF
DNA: TGTGCCAGCAGTGAAACACAGCCCTATAATTCACCCCTCCACTTT

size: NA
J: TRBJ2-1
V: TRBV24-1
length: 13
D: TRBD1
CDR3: CATSTTGVRGQFF
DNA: TGTGCCACCAGTACGACAGGGGTCAGGGGGCAGTTCTTC

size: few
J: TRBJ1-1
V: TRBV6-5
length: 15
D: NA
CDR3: CASSYSYARDTEAFF
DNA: TGTGCCAGCAGTTACTCCTACGCCCGAGACACTGAAGCTTTCTTT

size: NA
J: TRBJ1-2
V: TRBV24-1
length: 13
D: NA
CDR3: CATGSAQDYGYTF
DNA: TGTGCCACCGGGTCAGCGCAGGACTATGGCTACACCTTC

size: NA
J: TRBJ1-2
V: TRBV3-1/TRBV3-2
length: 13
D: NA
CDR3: CASSQSETYGYTF
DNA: TGTGCCAGCAGCCAATCAGAGACCTATGGCTACACCTTC

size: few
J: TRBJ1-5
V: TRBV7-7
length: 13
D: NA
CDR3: CASSPGDGQPQHF
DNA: TGTGCCAGCAGCCCCGGTGACGGTCAGCCCCAGCATTTT

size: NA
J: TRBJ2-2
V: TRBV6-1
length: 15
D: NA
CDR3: CASSERGWVTGELFF
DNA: TGTGCCAGCAGTGAAAGGGGGTGGGTCACCGGGGAGCTGTTTTTT

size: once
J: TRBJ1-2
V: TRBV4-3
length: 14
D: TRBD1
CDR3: CASSQRQGAKGYTF
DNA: TGCGCCAGCAGCCAACGACAGGGGGCGAAAGGCTACACCTTC

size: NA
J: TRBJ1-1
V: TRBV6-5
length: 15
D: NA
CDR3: CASSYGPMDNTEAFF
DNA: TGTGCCAGCAGTTACGGACCGATGGATAACACTGAAGCTTTCTTT

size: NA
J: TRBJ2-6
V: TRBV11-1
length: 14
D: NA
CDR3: CASSGRAGANVLTF
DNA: TGTGCCAGTTCGGGCAGGGCTGGGGCCAACGTCCTGACTTTC

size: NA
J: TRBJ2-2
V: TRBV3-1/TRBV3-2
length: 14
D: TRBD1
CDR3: CASSRQGRTGELFF
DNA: TGTGCCAGCAGCCGACAGGGAAGGACCGGGGAGCTGTTTTTT

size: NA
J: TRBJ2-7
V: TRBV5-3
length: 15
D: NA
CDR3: CARSLYGQKSYEQYF
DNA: TGTGCCAGAAGCTTATATGGACAGAAAAGCTACGAGCAGTACTTC

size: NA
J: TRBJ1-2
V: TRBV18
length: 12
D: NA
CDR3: CASSQDGHGYTF
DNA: TGTGCCAGCTCACAGGACGGCCATGGCTACACCTTC

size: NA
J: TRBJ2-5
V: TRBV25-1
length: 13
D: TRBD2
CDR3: CASRLAGGETQYF
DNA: TGTGCCAGCAGGCTAGCGGGGGGGGAGACCCAGTACTTC

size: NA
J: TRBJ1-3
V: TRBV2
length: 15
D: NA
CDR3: CASSQQGLSGNTIYF
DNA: TGTGCCAGCAGTCAGCAGGGTTTGTCTGGAAACACCATATATTTT

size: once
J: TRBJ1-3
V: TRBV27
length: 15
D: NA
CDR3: CASSLSGSVGNTIYF
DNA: TGTGCCAGCAGTTTATCGGGATCGGTTGGAAACACCATATATTTT

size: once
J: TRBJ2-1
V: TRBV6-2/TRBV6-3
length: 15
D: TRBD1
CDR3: CASSSGTDYYNEQFF
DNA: TGTGCCAGCAGTTCAGGGACAGACTATTACAATGAGCAGTTCTTC

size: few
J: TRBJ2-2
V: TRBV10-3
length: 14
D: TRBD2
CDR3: CATLAGGQSGELFF
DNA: TGTGCCACCCTAGCGGGGGGTCAGAGCGGGGAGCTGTTTTTT

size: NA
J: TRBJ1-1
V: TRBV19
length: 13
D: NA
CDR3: CASMWTVNTEAFF
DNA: TGTGCCAGTATGTGGACAGTAAACACTGAAGCTTTCTTT

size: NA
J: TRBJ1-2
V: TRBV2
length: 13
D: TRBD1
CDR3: CASSYDRGWGYTF
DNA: TGTGCCAGCAGCTACGACAGGGGCTGGGGCTACACCTTC

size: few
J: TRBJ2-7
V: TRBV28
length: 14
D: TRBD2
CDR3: CASSLFTSGGEQYF
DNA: TGTGCCAGCAGTTTATTTACTTCGGGGGGGGAGCAGTACTTC

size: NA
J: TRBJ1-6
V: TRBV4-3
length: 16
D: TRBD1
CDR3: CASSQDLTGSGSPLHF
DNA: TGCGCCAGCAGCCAAGATCTGACAGGGTCTGGTTCACCCCTCCACTTT

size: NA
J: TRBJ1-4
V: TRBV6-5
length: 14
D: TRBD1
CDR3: CASTGQGMGEKLFF
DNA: TGTGCCAGCACCGGACAGGGGATGGGTGAAAAACTGTTTTTT

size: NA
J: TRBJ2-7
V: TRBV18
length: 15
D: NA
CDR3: CASSPRQAFSYEQYF
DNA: TGTGCCAGCTCACCAAGGCAGGCTTTCTCCTACGAGCAGTACTTC

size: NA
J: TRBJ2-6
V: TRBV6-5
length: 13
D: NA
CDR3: CAPWGSGANVLTF
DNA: TGTGCCCCCTGGGGATCGGGGGCCAACGTCCTGACTTTC

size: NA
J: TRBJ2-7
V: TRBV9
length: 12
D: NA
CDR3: CASSVGGYEQYF
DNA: TGTGCCAGCAGCGTGGGAGGTTACGAGCAGTACTTC

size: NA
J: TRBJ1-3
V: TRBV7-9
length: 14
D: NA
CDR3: CASRPGPSGNTIYF
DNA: TGTGCCAGCAGGCCAGGACCCTCTGGAAACACCATATATTTT

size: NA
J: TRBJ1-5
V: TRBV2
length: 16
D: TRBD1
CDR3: CASSARTGYSNQPQHF
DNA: TGTGCCAGCAGCGCCAGGACAGGTTATAGCAATCAGCCCCAGCATTTT

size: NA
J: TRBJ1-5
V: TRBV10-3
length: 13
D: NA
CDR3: CAISELRNQPQHF
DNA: TGTGCCATCAGTGAACTGAGGAATCAGCCCCAGCATTTT

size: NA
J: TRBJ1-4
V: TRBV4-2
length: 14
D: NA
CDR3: CASSQGQGNEKLFF
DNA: TGTGCCAGCAGCCAAGGGCAGGGAAATGAAAAACTGTTTTTT

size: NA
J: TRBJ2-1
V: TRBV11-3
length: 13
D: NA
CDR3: CASSSHTSNEQFF
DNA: TGTGCCAGCAGCTCTCACACTAGCAATGAGCAGTTCTTC

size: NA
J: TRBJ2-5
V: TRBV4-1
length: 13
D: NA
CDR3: CASSQVRVETQYF
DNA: TGCGCCAGCAGCCAAGTGCGGGTCGAGACCCAGTACTTC

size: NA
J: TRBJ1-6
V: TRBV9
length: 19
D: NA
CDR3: CASSGGKLRSGSYNSPLHF
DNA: TGTGCCAGCAGCGGCGGGAAGCTTAGGAGTGGGTCCTATAATTCACCCCTCCACTTT

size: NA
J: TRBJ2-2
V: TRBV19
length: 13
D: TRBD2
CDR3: CASGGTRTGELFF
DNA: TGTGCCAGCGGGGGGACCCGCACCGGGGAGCTGTTTTTT

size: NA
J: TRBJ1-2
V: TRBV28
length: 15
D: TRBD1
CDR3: CASSFSTGGYYGYTF
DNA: TGTGCCAGCAGTTTTTCTACAGGGGGCTACTATGGCTACACCTTC

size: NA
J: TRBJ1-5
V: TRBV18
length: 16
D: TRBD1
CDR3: CASSPEWTGGNQPQHF
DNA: TGTGCCAGCTCACCCGAGTGGACAGGGGGGAATCAGCCCCAGCATTTT

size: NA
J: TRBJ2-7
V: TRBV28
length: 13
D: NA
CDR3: CASSLDNSYEQYF
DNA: TGTGCCAGCAGCCTGGACAACTCCTACGAGCAGTACTTC

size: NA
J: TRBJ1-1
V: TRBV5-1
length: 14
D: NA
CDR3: CASSLTGMNTEAFF
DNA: TGCGCCAGCAGCTTGACAGGGATGAACACTGAAGCTTTCTTT

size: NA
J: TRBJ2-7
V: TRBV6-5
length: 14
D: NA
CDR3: CASSSRRATYEQYF
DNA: TGTGCCAGCAGTTCCCGGAGGGCAACCTACGAGCAGTACTTC

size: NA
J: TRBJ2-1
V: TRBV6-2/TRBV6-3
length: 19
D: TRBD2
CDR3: CASSSRLAGVKISYNEQFF
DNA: TGTGCCAGCAGTTCGAGACTAGCGGGGGTAAAAATCTCCTACAATGAGCAGTTCTTC

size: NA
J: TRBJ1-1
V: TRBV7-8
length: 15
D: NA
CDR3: CASSSYIWVNTEAFF
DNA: TGTGCCAGCAGCTCCTATATCTGGGTGAACACTGAAGCTTTCTTT

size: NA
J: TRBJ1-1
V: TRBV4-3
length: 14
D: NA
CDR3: CASSVGQSNTEAFF
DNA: TGCGCCAGCAGCGTCGGACAGTCGAACACTGAAGCTTTCTTT

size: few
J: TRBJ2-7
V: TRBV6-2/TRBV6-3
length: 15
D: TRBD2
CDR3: CASSSSRGGAYEQYF
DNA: TGTGCCAGCAGTTCATCTCGCGGGGGGGCCTACGAGCAGTACTTC

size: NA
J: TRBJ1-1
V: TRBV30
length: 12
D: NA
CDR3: CAWEWRNTEAFF
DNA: TGTGCCTGGGAGTGGAGGAACACTGAAGCTTTCTTT

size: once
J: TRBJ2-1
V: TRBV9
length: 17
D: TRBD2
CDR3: CASSTRTSGGLRNEQFF
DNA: TGTGCCAGCAGCACTCGGACTAGCGGGGGCCTCCGGAATGAGCAGTTCTTC